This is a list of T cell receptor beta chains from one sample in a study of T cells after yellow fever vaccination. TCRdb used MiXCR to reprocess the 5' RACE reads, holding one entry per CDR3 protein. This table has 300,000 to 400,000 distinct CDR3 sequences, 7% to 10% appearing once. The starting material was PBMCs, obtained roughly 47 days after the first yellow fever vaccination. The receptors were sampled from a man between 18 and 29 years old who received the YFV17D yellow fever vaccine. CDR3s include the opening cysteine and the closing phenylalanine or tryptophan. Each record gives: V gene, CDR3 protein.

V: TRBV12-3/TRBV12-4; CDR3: CASSTRDRAPYGYTF
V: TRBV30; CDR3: CAWRGIEPNANTGELFF
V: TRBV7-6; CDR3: CASSLIANPLIDEQFF
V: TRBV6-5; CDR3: CASSYSSTGGGTDTQYF
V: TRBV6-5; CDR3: CASSYAAGPNSPLHF
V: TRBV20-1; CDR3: CSAPWGAGTEAFF
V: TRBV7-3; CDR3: CASSGRGLLYEQYF
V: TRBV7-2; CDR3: CASSSSSVMADTQYF
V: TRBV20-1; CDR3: CSARDRGRWGGPQETQYF
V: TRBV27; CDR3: CASSLDRGTSPGTDTQYF
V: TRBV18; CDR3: CASSPFGARTEAFF
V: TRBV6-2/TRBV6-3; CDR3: CASSYLTADQPQHF
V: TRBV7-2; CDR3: CASSLPLAGGLDEQFF
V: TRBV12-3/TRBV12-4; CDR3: CASSSPRTGVREQYF
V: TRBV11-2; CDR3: CASSLSSAETGYTF
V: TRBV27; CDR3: CASSSPTSGITDTQYF
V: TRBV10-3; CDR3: CAIRGTGDNSPLHF
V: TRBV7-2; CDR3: CASSKGFPDTQYF
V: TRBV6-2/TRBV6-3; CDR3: CASSTPSDRPMNTEAFF
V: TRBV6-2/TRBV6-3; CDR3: CASALQDTQYF
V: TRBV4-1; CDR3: CASSQEFVGGHTEAFF
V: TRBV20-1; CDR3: CSAREGRGKTSYNSPLHF